This TCR beta chain stems from a study of blood T cell repertoires in COVID-19. Study in general: Acute and convalescent COVID-19 specimens originated in the United States, Italy and Spain.

In the original workflow: Estimation of nucleated cell counts was performed using reference gene primer amplification. Produced via immunoSEQ multiplex PCR; TCRdb's table is partial and in-frame only. V, J and clone size derive from that table, while D and trimming were established from the DNA sequence. Seen here are approximately 150,000 clones, just under 85% observed once, and the top ten hold around 2.9%. Per the germline V gene, CDR1 is MGHRA and CDR2 is YSYEKL. This CDR3 region has 16 residues. V dropped 6 bases and J dropped 1; count of bases not matched to a gene: 7. The TCR originated in a woman older than 75 with COVID-19, enrolled during active disease. The sequenced sample consisted of peripheral blood. The rearrangement uses TRBV4-1 and TRBJ2-3; 10 nucleotides match TRBD2. CDR3 loop: CASRQLAGWGTDTQYF. CDR3 bases: TGCGCCAGCAGACAACTAGCGGGATGGGGCACAGATACGCAGTATTTT.